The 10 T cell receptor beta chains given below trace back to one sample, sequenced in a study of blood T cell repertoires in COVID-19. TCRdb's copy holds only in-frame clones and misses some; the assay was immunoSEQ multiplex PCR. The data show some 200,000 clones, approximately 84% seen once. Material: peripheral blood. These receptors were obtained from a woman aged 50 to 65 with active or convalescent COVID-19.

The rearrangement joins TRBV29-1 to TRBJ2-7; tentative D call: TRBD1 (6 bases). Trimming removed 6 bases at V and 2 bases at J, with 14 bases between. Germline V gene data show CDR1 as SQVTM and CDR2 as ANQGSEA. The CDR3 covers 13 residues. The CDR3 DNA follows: TGCAGCGTCACCGGGACAAACCCCTACGAGCAGTACTTC. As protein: CSVTGTNPYEQYF.

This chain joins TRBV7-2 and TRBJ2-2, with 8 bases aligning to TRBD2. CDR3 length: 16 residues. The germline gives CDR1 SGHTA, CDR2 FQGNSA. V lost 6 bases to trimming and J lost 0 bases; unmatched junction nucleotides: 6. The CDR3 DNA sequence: TGTGCCAGCAGACGCGGGGGGCTCGCGAACACCGGGGAGCTGTTTTTT. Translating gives CASRRGGLANTGELFF. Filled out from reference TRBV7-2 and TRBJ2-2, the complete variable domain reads GAGVSQSPSNKVTEKGKDVELRCDPISGHTALYWYRQSLGQGLEFLIYFQGNSAPDKSGLPSDRFSAERTGGSVSTLTIQRTQQEDSAVYLCASRRGGLANTGELFFGEGSRLTVL.

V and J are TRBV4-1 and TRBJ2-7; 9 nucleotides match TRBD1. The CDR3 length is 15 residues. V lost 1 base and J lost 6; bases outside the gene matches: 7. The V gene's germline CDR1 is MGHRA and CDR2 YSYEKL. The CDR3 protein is CASSQVVGTGTEQYV. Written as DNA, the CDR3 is TGCGCCAGCAGCCAAGTAGTAGGGACAGGGACCGAGCAGTACGTC.

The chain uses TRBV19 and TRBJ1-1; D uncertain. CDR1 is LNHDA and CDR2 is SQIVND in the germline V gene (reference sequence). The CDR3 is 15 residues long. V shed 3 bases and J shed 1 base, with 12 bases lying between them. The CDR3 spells CASSMFPRENTEAFF. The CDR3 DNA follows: TGTGCCAGTAGTATGTTCCCACGGGAGAACACTGAAGCTTTCTTT.

The CDR3 DNA sequence: TGTGCCAGCAGCCCTGGACAGGGGGAAACGAACACTGAAGCTTTCTTT. Translation gives CASSPGQGETNTEAFF. The chain couples TRBV11-3 to TRBJ1-1; 10 bases map to TRBD1. CDR1 and CDR2 from the germline V gene are SGHNT and YENEEA. This CDR3 is built from 16 residues. V lost 5 bases and J lost 1; bases outside the gene matches: 7.

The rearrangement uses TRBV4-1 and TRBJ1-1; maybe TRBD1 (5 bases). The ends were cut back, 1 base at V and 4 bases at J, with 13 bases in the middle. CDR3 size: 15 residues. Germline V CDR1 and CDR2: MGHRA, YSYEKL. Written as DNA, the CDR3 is TGCGCCAGCAGCCAAGGGAGGGGCGGGGGCACTGAAGCTTTCTTT. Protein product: CASSQGRGGGTEAFF.

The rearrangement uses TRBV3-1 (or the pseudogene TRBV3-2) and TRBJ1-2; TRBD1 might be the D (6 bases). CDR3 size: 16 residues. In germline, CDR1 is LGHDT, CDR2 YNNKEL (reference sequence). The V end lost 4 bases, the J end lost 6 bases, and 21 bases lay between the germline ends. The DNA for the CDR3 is TGTGCCAGCAGCCCGCGGACAGACGGAAGCTCCCATGGCTACACCTTC. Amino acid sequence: CASSPRTDGSSHGYTF.

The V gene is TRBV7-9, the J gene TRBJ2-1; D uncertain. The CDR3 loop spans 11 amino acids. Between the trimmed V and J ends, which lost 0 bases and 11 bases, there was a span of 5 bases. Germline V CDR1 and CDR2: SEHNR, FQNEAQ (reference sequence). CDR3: CASSLALQQFF. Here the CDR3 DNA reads TGTGCCAGCAGCTTAGCACTTCAGCAGTTCTTC.

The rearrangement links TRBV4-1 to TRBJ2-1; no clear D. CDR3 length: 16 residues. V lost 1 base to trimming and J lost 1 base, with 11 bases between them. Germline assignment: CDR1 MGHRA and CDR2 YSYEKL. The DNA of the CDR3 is TGCGCCAGCAGCCAAGTAGATCTTGTTTCCTACAATGAGCAGTTCTTC. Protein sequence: CASSQVDLVSYNEQFF.

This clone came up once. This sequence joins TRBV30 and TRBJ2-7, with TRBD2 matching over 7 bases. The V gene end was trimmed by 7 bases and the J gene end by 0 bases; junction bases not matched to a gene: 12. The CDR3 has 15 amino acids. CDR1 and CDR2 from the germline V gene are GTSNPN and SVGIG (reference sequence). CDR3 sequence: CASQGGRGGSYEQYF. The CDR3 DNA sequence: TGTGCCTCTCAGGGAGGGCGGGGCGGCTCCTACGAGCAGTACTTC.